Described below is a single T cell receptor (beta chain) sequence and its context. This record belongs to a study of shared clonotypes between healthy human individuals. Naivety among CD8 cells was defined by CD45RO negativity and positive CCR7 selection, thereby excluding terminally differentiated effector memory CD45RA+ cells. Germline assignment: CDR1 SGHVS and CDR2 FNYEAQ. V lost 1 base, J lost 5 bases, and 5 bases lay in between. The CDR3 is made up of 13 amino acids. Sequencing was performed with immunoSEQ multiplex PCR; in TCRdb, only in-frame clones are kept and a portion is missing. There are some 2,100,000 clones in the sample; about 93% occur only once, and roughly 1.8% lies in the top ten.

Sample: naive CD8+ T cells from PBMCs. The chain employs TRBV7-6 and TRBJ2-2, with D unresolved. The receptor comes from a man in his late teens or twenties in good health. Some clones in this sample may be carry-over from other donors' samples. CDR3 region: CASSLEETGELFF. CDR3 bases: TGTGCCAGCAGCTTAGAAGAGACCGGGGAGCTGTTTTTT.